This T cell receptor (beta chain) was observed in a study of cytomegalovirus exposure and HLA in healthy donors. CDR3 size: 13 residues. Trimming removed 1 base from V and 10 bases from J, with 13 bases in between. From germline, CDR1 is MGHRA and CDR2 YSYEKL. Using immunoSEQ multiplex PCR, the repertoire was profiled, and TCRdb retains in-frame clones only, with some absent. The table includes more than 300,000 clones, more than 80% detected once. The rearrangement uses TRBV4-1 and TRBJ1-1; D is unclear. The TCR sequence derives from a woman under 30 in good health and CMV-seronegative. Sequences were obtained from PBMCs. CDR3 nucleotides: TGCGCCAGCAGCCAAGGAGGGCCAGTGGTAGCTTTCTTT. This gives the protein CASSQGGPVVAFF.